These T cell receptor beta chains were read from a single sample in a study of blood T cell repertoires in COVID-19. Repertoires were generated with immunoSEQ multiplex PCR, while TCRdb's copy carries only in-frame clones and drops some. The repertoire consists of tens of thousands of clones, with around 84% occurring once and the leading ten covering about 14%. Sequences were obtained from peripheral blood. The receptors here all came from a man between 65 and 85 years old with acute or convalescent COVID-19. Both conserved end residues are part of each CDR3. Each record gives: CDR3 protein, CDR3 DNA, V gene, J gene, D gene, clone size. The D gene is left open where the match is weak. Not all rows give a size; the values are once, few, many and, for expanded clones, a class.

CDR3aa: CASSFLDREDQPQHF
CDR3nt: TGTGCCAGTAGTTTCCTGGACAGGGAAGATCAGCCCCAGCATTTT
v_gene: TRBV19
j_gene: TRBJ1-5
d_gene: TRBD1
abundance: -

CDR3aa: CASSYGGLQGPTNPNTEAFF
CDR3nt: TGTGCCAGCAGTTACGGGGGATTACAGGGCCCCACGAATCCGAACACTGAAGCTTTCTTT
v_gene: TRBV6-2/TRBV6-3
j_gene: TRBJ1-1
d_gene: -
abundance: -

CDR3aa: CAIRGDRGNEKLFF
CDR3nt: TGTGCCATCAGGGGGGACAGGGGAAATGAAAAACTGTTTTTT
v_gene: TRBV10-3
j_gene: TRBJ1-4
d_gene: TRBD1
abundance: -

CDR3aa: CASSDTGGAYNEQFF
CDR3nt: TGTGCCAGCAGCGATACGGGGGGCGCATACAATGAGCAGTTCTTC
v_gene: TRBV7-2
j_gene: TRBJ2-1
d_gene: -
abundance: -

CDR3aa: CASSLPYRANTEAFF
CDR3nt: TGTGCCAGCAGCTTACCGTACAGGGCGAACACTGAAGCTTTCTTT
v_gene: TRBV5-8
j_gene: TRBJ1-1
d_gene: -
abundance: -

CDR3aa: CASIWGSGDYGYTF
CDR3nt: TGTGCCAGCATTTGGGGGTCGGGAGACTATGGCTACACCTTC
v_gene: TRBV2
j_gene: TRBJ1-2
d_gene: -
abundance: -

CDR3aa: CASSATRQGGIREQYF
CDR3nt: TGTGCCAGCTCCGCCACCAGGCAGGGAGGTATCCGCGAGCAGTACTTC
v_gene: TRBV18
j_gene: TRBJ2-7
d_gene: -
abundance: -

CDR3aa: CASSSRTSTHNEQFF
CDR3nt: TGTGCCAGCAGCTCCCGGACTAGCACTCACAATGAGCAGTTCTTC
v_gene: TRBV7-2
j_gene: TRBJ2-1
d_gene: TRBD2
abundance: -

CDR3aa: CASSERGLQGYTF
CDR3nt: TGTGCCAGCAGTGAACGGGGTCTCCAAGGCTACACCTTC
v_gene: TRBV2
j_gene: TRBJ1-2
d_gene: -
abundance: -

CDR3aa: CASSSKLGRAGTLHF
CDR3nt: TGTGCCAGCAGCTCAAAACTCGGGCGAGCGGGCACCCTCCACTTT
v_gene: TRBV6-5
j_gene: TRBJ1-6
d_gene: -
abundance: -

CDR3aa: CASSYRDRGHGRESNEQFF
CDR3nt: TGTGCCAGCAGTTACCGGGACAGGGGGCACGGGAGAGAAAGCAATGAGCAGTTCTTC
v_gene: TRBV27
j_gene: TRBJ2-1
d_gene: TRBD1
abundance: -

CDR3aa: CASSLGAGLGYGYTF
CDR3nt: TGTGCCAGCAGCTTAGGCGCAGGGTTGGGATATGGCTACACCTTC
v_gene: TRBV7-2
j_gene: TRBJ1-2
d_gene: -
abundance: -

CDR3aa: CASSLDGSGGYGYTF
CDR3nt: TGCGCCAGCAGCTTGGACGGGAGTGGTGGCTATGGCTACACCTTC
v_gene: TRBV5-1
j_gene: TRBJ1-2
d_gene: -
abundance: -

CDR3aa: CASRYSGENEQFF
CDR3nt: TGTGCCAGCAGATATTCAGGGGAGAATGAGCAGTTCTTC
v_gene: TRBV7-9
j_gene: TRBJ2-1
d_gene: -
abundance: -

CDR3aa: CATSDPQNYGYTF
CDR3nt: TGTGCCACCAGTGATCCGCAGAACTATGGCTACACCTTC
v_gene: TRBV24-1
j_gene: TRBJ1-2
d_gene: -
abundance: -

CDR3aa: CASSSSYGYTF
CDR3nt: TGTGCCAGCTCCTCCAGCTATGGCTACACCTTC
v_gene: TRBV6-5
j_gene: TRBJ1-2
d_gene: -
abundance: -

CDR3aa: CASSPGTANEKLFF
CDR3nt: TGCGCCAGCAGCCCCGGGACAGCTAATGAAAAACTGTTTTTT
v_gene: TRBV4-1
j_gene: TRBJ1-4
d_gene: TRBD1
abundance: -

CDR3aa: CASSPSQGARGYTF
CDR3nt: TGTGCCAGCAGCCCTAGTCAGGGGGCTCGCGGCTACACCTTC
v_gene: TRBV7-9
j_gene: TRBJ1-2
d_gene: TRBD1
abundance: -

CDR3aa: CSASSGEQQYF
CDR3nt: TGCAGTGCTAGCAGCGGGGAACAGCAGTACTTC
v_gene: TRBV20-1
j_gene: TRBJ2-7
d_gene: TRBD2
abundance: -

CDR3aa: CASSLFGNTGELFF
CDR3nt: TGTGCCAGCAGTTTATTCGGGAACACCGGGGAGCTGTTTTTT
v_gene: TRBV28
j_gene: TRBJ2-2
d_gene: -
abundance: -

CDR3aa: CASSQATANSPLHF
CDR3nt: TGTGCCAGCAGCCAAGCGACAGCGAATTCACCCCTCCACTTT
v_gene: TRBV14
j_gene: TRBJ1-6
d_gene: -
abundance: -

CDR3aa: CASSYWTVANEKLFF
CDR3nt: TGTGCCAGCAGTTACTGGACAGTTGCCAATGAAAAACTGTTTTTT
v_gene: TRBV6-5
j_gene: TRBJ1-4
d_gene: -
abundance: -

CDR3aa: CASSPRAGAGRETQYF
CDR3nt: TGTGCCAGCAGCCCAAGAGCGGGGGCGGGGAGAGAGACCCAGTACTTC
v_gene: TRBV7-6
j_gene: TRBJ2-5
d_gene: TRBD2
abundance: -

CDR3aa: CASSLSTLQPQHF
CDR3nt: TGTGCCAGCAGTTTGAGCACCCTCCAGCCCCAGCATTTT
v_gene: TRBV12-3/TRBV12-4
j_gene: TRBJ1-5
d_gene: -
abundance: -

CDR3aa: CASRLNSGLEAFF
CDR3nt: TGTGCCAGCAGACTCAACTCAGGGCTTGAAGCTTTCTTT
v_gene: TRBV27
j_gene: TRBJ1-1
d_gene: -
abundance: -

CDR3aa: CATSYLGASTDTQYF
CDR3nt: TGCGCCACCAGCTACCTGGGAGCTAGCACAGATACGCAGTATTTT
v_gene: TRBV5-1
j_gene: TRBJ2-3
d_gene: -
abundance: -

CDR3aa: CASSMGRPRDTYGYTF
CDR3nt: TGTGCCAGTAGTATGGGAAGGCCCCGGGACACCTATGGCTACACCTTC
v_gene: TRBV19
j_gene: TRBJ1-2
d_gene: -
abundance: -

CDR3aa: CASSLGGNSNQPQHF
CDR3nt: TGTGCCAGCAGCCTTGGAGGGAATAGCAATCAGCCCCAGCATTTT
v_gene: TRBV28
j_gene: TRBJ1-5
d_gene: -
abundance: -

CDR3aa: CASSLLSVGKETQYF
CDR3nt: TGTGCCAGCAGCTTGTTATCTGTCGGTAAAGAGACCCAGTACTTC
v_gene: TRBV5-4
j_gene: TRBJ2-5
d_gene: -
abundance: few

CDR3aa: CASSFLQGTDTQYF
CDR3nt: TGTGCCAGCAGTTTTCTTCAGGGGACAGATACGCAGTATTTT
v_gene: TRBV28
j_gene: TRBJ2-3
d_gene: -
abundance: -

CDR3aa: CASSNTGKPGNTIYF
CDR3nt: TGTGCCAGCAGCAACACAGGGAAGCCTGGAAACACCATATATTTT
v_gene: TRBV28
j_gene: TRBJ1-3
d_gene: -
abundance: -

CDR3aa: CASSLTEGADTQYF
CDR3nt: TGTGCCAGCAGCTTGACAGAGGGGGCAGATACGCAGTATTTT
v_gene: TRBV5-4
j_gene: TRBJ2-3
d_gene: -
abundance: -

CDR3aa: CASRYTSGGETQYF
CDR3nt: TGTGCCAGCAGGTATACTAGCGGGGGAGAGACCCAGTACTTC
v_gene: TRBV3-1/TRBV3-2
j_gene: TRBJ2-5
d_gene: TRBD2
abundance: -

CDR3aa: CASSLTTIVYF
CDR3nt: TGTGCCAGCAGTTTAACGACTATAGTGTACTTC
v_gene: TRBV12-3/TRBV12-4
j_gene: TRBJ2-7
d_gene: -
abundance: few

CDR3aa: CASSPWGEGSYNEQFF
CDR3nt: TGCGCCAGCAGCCCCTGGGGGGAGGGATCCTACAATGAGCAGTTCTTC
v_gene: TRBV5-1
j_gene: TRBJ2-1
d_gene: TRBD2
abundance: -

CDR3aa: CASSLAVTSGNTIYF
CDR3nt: TGTGCCAGCAGCTTGGCGGTAACCTCTGGAAACACCATATATTTT
v_gene: TRBV5-5
j_gene: TRBJ1-3
d_gene: -
abundance: -

CDR3aa: CASSSQTGIGGNTIYF
CDR3nt: TGTGCCAGCAGCTCCCAGACAGGGATTGGTGGAAACACCATATATTTT
v_gene: TRBV7-2
j_gene: TRBJ1-3
d_gene: TRBD1
abundance: -

CDR3aa: CASSYSGGNQPQHF
CDR3nt: TGTGCCAGCAGTTACTCGGGCGGCAATCAGCCCCAGCATTTT
v_gene: TRBV6-5
j_gene: TRBJ1-5
d_gene: -
abundance: -

CDR3aa: CASSQGFGRAEAFF
CDR3nt: TGTGCCAGCAGCCAAGGATTCGGCAGGGCTGAAGCTTTCTTT
v_gene: TRBV3-1/TRBV3-2
j_gene: TRBJ1-1
d_gene: -
abundance: -

CDR3aa: CASSPLDRGPAFF
CDR3nt: TGTGCCAGCAGCCCGCTGGACAGGGGGCCAGCTTTCTTT
v_gene: TRBV3-1/TRBV3-2
j_gene: TRBJ1-1
d_gene: TRBD1
abundance: -

CDR3aa: CASSINRAQPQHF
CDR3nt: TGTGCCAGCAGTATTAACAGGGCTCAGCCCCAGCATTTT
v_gene: TRBV6-6
j_gene: TRBJ1-5
d_gene: -
abundance: -

CDR3aa: CASSLDSSNTEAFF
CDR3nt: TGTGCCAGCAGCCTCGACAGTTCGAACACTGAAGCTTTCTTT
v_gene: TRBV7-9
j_gene: TRBJ1-1
d_gene: -
abundance: once

CDR3aa: CASSLVGQYLNEQFF
CDR3nt: TGTGCCAGCAGCTTGGTGGGACAGTACCTCAATGAGCAGTTCTTC
v_gene: TRBV5-6
j_gene: TRBJ2-1
d_gene: TRBD1
abundance: -

CDR3aa: CASISRRNTIYF
CDR3nt: TGTGCCAGTATCTCACGGAGGAACACCATATATTTT
v_gene: TRBV19
j_gene: TRBJ1-3
d_gene: -
abundance: -

CDR3aa: CASSVTGTYNEQFF
CDR3nt: TGCGCCAGCAGCGTGACAGGGACCTACAATGAGCAGTTCTTC
v_gene: TRBV5-1
j_gene: TRBJ2-1
d_gene: TRBD1
abundance: -

CDR3aa: CASSPAWTGAKTQYF
CDR3nt: TGTGCCAGCAGTCCCGCGTGGACAGGGGCGAAGACCCAGTACTTC
v_gene: TRBV27
j_gene: TRBJ2-5
d_gene: TRBD1
abundance: -

CDR3aa: CASSYSGRGETQYF
CDR3nt: TGTGCCAGCAGTTACTCCGGCAGGGGTGAGACCCAGTACTTC
v_gene: TRBV6-5
j_gene: TRBJ2-5
d_gene: -
abundance: -

CDR3aa: CASSLGKLAGGRYEQYF
CDR3nt: TGTGCCAGCAGCTTAGGTAAACTAGCGGGAGGGCGCTACGAGCAGTACTTC
v_gene: TRBV13
j_gene: TRBJ2-7
d_gene: TRBD2
abundance: -

CDR3aa: CSVGIRPGVYTEAFF
CDR3nt: TGCAGCGTTGGCATTAGGCCAGGGGTGTATACTGAAGCTTTCTTT
v_gene: TRBV29-1
j_gene: TRBJ1-1
d_gene: -
abundance: -

CDR3aa: CATGVLAGVVEETQYF
CDR3nt: TGTGCCACAGGGGTACTAGCGGGAGTGGTCGAGGAGACCCAGTACTTC
v_gene: TRBV24-1
j_gene: TRBJ2-5
d_gene: TRBD2
abundance: -

CDR3aa: CASSIQGRGTEAFF
CDR3nt: TGTGCCAGTAGTATACAGGGAAGGGGCACTGAAGCTTTCTTT
v_gene: TRBV19
j_gene: TRBJ1-1
d_gene: -
abundance: -

CDR3aa: CASGSQGTDTQYF
CDR3nt: TGCGCCAGCGGTTCACAGGGTACAGATACGCAGTATTTT
v_gene: TRBV5-1
j_gene: TRBJ2-3
d_gene: -
abundance: -

CDR3aa: CATSDDRGRTDTQYF
CDR3nt: TGTGCCACCAGTGATGACAGGGGGCGCACAGATACGCAGTATTTT
v_gene: TRBV24-1
j_gene: TRBJ2-3
d_gene: TRBD1
abundance: once